Listed here are 22 T cell receptor beta chains from one sample, sequenced in a study of human T cells and chemical hapten exposure. Time point meaning: pre-sensitization, week 0. The treatment is: therapeutic diphenylcyclopropenone sensitization with weekly scalp DPC. Each CDR3 protein is one row after TCRdb ran MiXCR on the RACE reads. The sample contains about 89,000 distinct CDR3 sequences, roughly 10% of which appear only once. The sample consisted of whole blood, taken in connection with sensitization to the hapten diphenylcyclopropenone (DPC). These receptors were taken from a woman in her fifties or sixties with alopecia areata. Some clones in this sample may be carry-over from other donors' samples.

In this sample, this clonotype turned up many times. V and J are TRBV12-3 or TRBV12-4 and TRBJ1-2; TRBD1 is a possible D gene (5 bases). V lost 6 bases, J lost 3 bases, and 14 bases lay in between. The CDR3 runs to 14 residues. DNA for the CDR3: TGTGCCAGCAGGACTCAGGGTGGAGACTATGGCTACACCTTC. This encodes CASRTQGGDYGYTF.

This clonotype was counted between two and nine times. The CDR3 sequence is CASSSGAVLYEQYF. The CDR3 DNA sequence: TGTGCCAGCAGCTCTGGGGCCGTCCTCTACGAGCAGTACTTC. The chain has TRBV11-2 and TRBJ2-7; D may be TRBD1 (5 bases). Trimming cost V 4 bases and J 3 bases, with 13 bases left between them. The germline V gene has CDR1 SGHAT and CDR2 FQNNGV. The CDR3 runs to 14 residues.

This clonotype was seen at least ten times. The chain recombines TRBV29-1 with TRBJ1-5, with a possible D match to TRBD1 (5 bases). CDR3 length equals 13 residues. The germline V gene has CDR1 SQVTM and CDR2 ANQGSEA. The CDR3 sequence: CSAGGSPREPQHF. CDR3 sequence (DNA): TGCAGTGCGGGGGGGTCCCCTAGGGAGCCCCAGCATTTT.

Of note for this clonotype: As the CDR3 is not closed by the conserved phenylalanine or tryptophan, this likely results from a read error. Because the CDR3's place on the DNA is in doubt, the DNA is left out and the CDR3 is given as listed by TCRdb. The gene calls are TRBV6-5 and TRBJ2-7; the D call in the table, TRBD1, was not verified against the DNA. CDR1 and CDR2 (germline): MNHEY, SVGAGI. The CDR3 adds up to 15 amino acids, both ends counted. The chain's CDR3 is CASSYSTGGTYEQYS.

This clonotype has at least ten counts. The chain recombines TRBV9 with TRBJ2-5; 8 positions match TRBD2. V dropped 0 bases and J dropped 2; count of bases not matched to a gene: 6. CDR3 length: 16 amino acids. Germline V gives CDR1 SGDLS, CDR2 YYNGEE. The CDR3 nucleotides are TGTGCCAGCAGCGTAGAACTCGGGGGGGCTCAAGAGACCCAGTACTTC. Amino acids: CASSVELGGAQETQYF.

This clonotype was observed at least ten times. The chain uses TRBV18 and TRBJ1-6, with 8 bases lining up with TRBD1. J gave up 7 bases and V 6 bases, and 8 bases lay outside the gene matches. The length of the CDR3 is 15 residues. Germline CDR1 is KGHSH and CDR2 is LQKENI. The CDR3 loop reads CASSPGQGRNSPLHF. CDR3 bases: TGTGCCAGCTCGCCCGGACAGGGAAGGAATTCACCCCTCCACTTT.

Regarding this clonotype: A much larger clone lies a single base off, so this may be a read error. The chain employs TRBV5-1 and TRBJ1-2, with a weak D call TRBD1 (5 bases). Germline V gene data show CDR1 as SGHRS and CDR2 as YFSETQ. With 7 bases removed from V and 5 bases from J, the gap between germline ends came to 15 bases. The length of the CDR3 is 13 residues. CDR3 region: CASGGDGQYGYTF. CDR3 bases: TGCGCCAGCGGCGGGGACGGGCAATATGGCTACACCTTC.

This clonotype was found a few times. One junction end disagrees with the germline gene, perhaps due to a read error. The V call is TRBV20-1, the J call TRBJ1-2; D is undetermined. This CDR3 spans 13 amino acids. Germline V gene sequence: CDR1 DFQATT, CDR2 SNEGSKA (reference sequence). The CDR3 DNA follows: TGCAGGGCTGGCCCTCACGGAGGCTATGACTACACCTTC. Translation: CRAGPHGGYDYTF.

V and J are TRBV5-5 and TRBJ1-2, with 7 bases identical to TRBD1. CDR3 length: 15 residues. The V gene's germline CDR1 is SGHKS and CDR2 YYEKEE (reference sequence). The junction had 7 bases not matched to a gene; V was cut back by 5 bases and J by 0 bases. This chain's CDR3 is CASRTGTASNYGYTF. The CDR3 DNA follows: TGTGCCAGCAGAACCGGGACAGCCTCTAACTATGGCTACACCTTC.

The V call is TRBV10-1, the J call TRBJ2-7; D is undetermined. The CDR3 loop spans 11 amino acids. Germline V gene sequence: CDR1 WNHNN, CDR2 SYGVQD (reference sequence). V lost 7 bases, J lost 4 bases, and 8 bases lay in between. The CDR3 sequence: CASNEEYEQYF. The CDR3 DNA sequence: TGCGCCAGCAATGAAGAGTACGAGCAGTACTTC.

This clonotype was detected only a few times. This chain uses TRBV2 with TRBJ2-2; D remains ambiguous. CDR3 length equals 15 residues. Germline lookup yields CDR1 SNHLY and CDR2 FYNNEI. V dropped 1 base and J dropped 1 base, with 7 bases sitting between them. The CDR3 protein is CASSEVSGNTGELFF. Written as DNA, the CDR3 is TGTGCCAGCAGTGAAGTGTCAGGGAACACCGGGGAGCTGTTTTTT. The whole variable domain, remainder taken from reference TRBV2 and TRBJ2-2, is EPEVTQTPSHQVTQMGQEVILRCVPISNHLYFYWYRQILGQKVEFLVSFYNNEISEKSEIFDDQFSVERPDGSNFTLKIRSTKLEDSAMYFCASSEVSGNTGELFFGEGSRLTVL.

The chain couples TRBV20-1 to TRBJ2-7, with D perhaps given as TRBD1 or TRBD2 (5 bases each). The V end was cut by 6 bases, the J end by 4 bases, with 13 bases between. There are 12 residues in the CDR3. Germline assignment: CDR1 DFQATT and CDR2 SNEGSKA (reference sequence). CDR3 region: CSAAGTVYEQYF. The CDR3, as DNA: TGCAGTGCGGCCGGGACGGTGTACGAGCAGTACTTC.

The gene calls are TRBV5-1 and TRBJ1-2, with 7 bases aligning to TRBD1. J gave up 1 base and V 4 bases, and 13 bases lay outside the gene matches. Germline-derived CDR1 and CDR2 are SGHRS and YFSETQ. This CDR3 contains 17 residues. The CDR3 sequence: CASSPTRQGSGNYGYTF. As DNA, the CDR3 is TGCGCCAGCAGCCCGACCAGACAGGGCTCCGGTAACTATGGCTACACCTTC.

The V gene is TRBV20-1, the J gene TRBJ2-5, with 10 bases lining up with TRBD2. The CDR3 loop spans 16 amino acids. Unmatched junction bases numbered 16, after V lost 7 bases and J lost 5 bases. Germline V gene sequence: CDR1 DFQATT, CDR2 SNEGSKA (reference sequence). The CDR3 DNA sequence: TGCAGTGGCACACTCCCGTCGCTAGCGGGGGATGAGACCCAGTACTTC. Translating it yields CSGTLPSLAGDETQYF.

This clonotype showed up many times. This sequence joins TRBV6-1 and TRBJ1-4; the match to TRBD1 covers 7 bases. The germline V gene has CDR1 MNHNS and CDR2 SASEGT. This CDR3 comprises 15 residues. The V gene end was trimmed by 6 bases and the J gene end by 7 bases; junction bases not matched to a gene: 11. The CDR3 spells CASRTSTGAGEKLFF. CDR3 nucleotides: TGTGCCAGCAGGACGTCTACAGGGGCTGGTGAAAAACTGTTTTTT.

Ten or more counts support this clonotype. The chain recombines TRBV12-3 or TRBV12-4 with TRBJ2-3, with TRBD2 identical over 9 bases. Losses at the gene ends were 5 bases for V and 4 bases for J; bases not matched to a gene: 7. CDR3 length: 15 amino acids. The CDR3 is CASSTRGGAADTQYF. Here the CDR3 DNA reads TGTGCCAGCAGTACCCGCGGGGGGGCGGCAGATACGCAGTATTTT.

This clonotype was observed at least ten times. In nucleotides, the CDR3 is TGCGCCAGCAGCTTGGGGCAGACCTACAATGAGCAGTTCTTC. Encoded protein: CASSLGQTYNEQFF. The chain carries TRBV5-1 and TRBJ2-1; unclear D gene. The V end was cut by 0 bases, the J end by 2 bases, with 6 bases between. Per the germline V gene, CDR1 is SGHRS and CDR2 is YFSETQ. CDR3 size: 14 residues. The whole variable domain, filled in from reference TRBV5-1 and TRBJ2-1, reads KAGVTQTPRYLIKTRGQQVTLSCSPISGHRSVSWYQQTPGQGLQFLFEYFSETQRNKGNFPGRFSGRQFSNSRSEMNVSTLELGDSALYLCASSLGQTYNEQFFGPGTRLTVL.

In its sample, this clonotype was seen many times. This chain uses TRBV6-2 or TRBV6-3 with TRBJ2-3; maybe TRBD2 (6 bases). V was clipped by 6 bases and J by 0 bases, with 10 bases between them. The CDR3 has 14 residues. The germline V gene has CDR1 MNHEY and CDR2 SVGEGT. The CDR3 region has the DNA TGTGCCAGCAGATACGCGGGGAGCACAGATACGCAGTATTTT. Amino acid sequence: CASRYAGSTDTQYF.

This clonotype was detected many times. The chain links TRBV9 to TRBJ2-3; no definite D call. The V end lost 0 bases, the J end lost 5 bases, and 13 bases lay between the germline ends. The germline CDR1 and CDR2 sequences are SGDLS and YYNGEE. CDR3 length: 15 residues. As DNA, the CDR3 is TGTGCCAGCAGCGTAGCTCAATGGCAGGTAGATACGCAGTATTTT. It codes for CASSVAQWQVDTQYF.

V and J are TRBV19 and TRBJ1-2, with D hard to call. CDR1 LNHDA and CDR2 SQIVND come from the germline V gene (reference sequence). V lost 5 bases and J lost 4, with 20 bases in between. This CDR3 is built from 16 residues. CDR3 in DNA: TGTGCCAGTAGTCTAGGGAGGAGGCTGGACGGCTATGGCTACACCTTC. The encoded protein is CASSLGRRLDGYGYTF.

The V and J genes are TRBV9 and TRBJ2-1; D is perhaps TRBD2 (5 bases). The CDR3 is made up of 13 amino acids. The germline V gene encodes CDR1 SGDLS and CDR2 YYNGEE. Trimming removed 3 bases from V and 7 bases from J, with 11 bases in between. Here the CDR3 reads CASSGRTGNEQFF. The CDR3 DNA sequence: TGTGCCAGCAGCGGGAGGACGGGAAATGAGCAGTTCTTC. Together with reference TRBV9 and TRBJ2-1, the CDR3 gives the full variable domain: DSGVTQTPKHLITATGQRVTLRCSPRSGDLSVYWYQQSLDQGLQFLIQYYNGEERAKGNILERFSAQQFPDLHSELNLSSLELGDSALYFCASSGRTGNEQFFGPGTRLTVL.

The chain recombines TRBV6-5 with TRBJ1-3; no clear D gene. CDR3 length equals 15 residues. V was cut by 0 bases and J by 0 bases, with 6 bases left in between. Germline assignment: CDR1 MNHEY and CDR2 SVGAGI. The CDR3 nucleotides are TGTGCCAGCAGTTACTCTGCCTCCTCTGGAAACACCATATATTTT. As protein: CASSYSASSGNTIYF.